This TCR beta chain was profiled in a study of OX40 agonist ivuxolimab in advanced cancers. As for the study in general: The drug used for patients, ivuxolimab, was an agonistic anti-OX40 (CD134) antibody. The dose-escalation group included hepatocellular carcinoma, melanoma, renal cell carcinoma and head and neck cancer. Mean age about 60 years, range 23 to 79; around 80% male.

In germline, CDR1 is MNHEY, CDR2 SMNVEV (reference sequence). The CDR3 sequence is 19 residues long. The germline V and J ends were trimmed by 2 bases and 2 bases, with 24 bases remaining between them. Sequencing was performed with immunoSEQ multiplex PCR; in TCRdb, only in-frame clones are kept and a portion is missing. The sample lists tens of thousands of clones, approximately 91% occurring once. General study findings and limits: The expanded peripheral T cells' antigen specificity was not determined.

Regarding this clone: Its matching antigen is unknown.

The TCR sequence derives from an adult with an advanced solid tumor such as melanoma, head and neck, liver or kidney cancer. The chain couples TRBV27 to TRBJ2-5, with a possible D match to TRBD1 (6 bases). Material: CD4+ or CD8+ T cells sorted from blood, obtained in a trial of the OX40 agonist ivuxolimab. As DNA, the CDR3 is TGTGCCAGCAGTTTAATGTCGCCAGGGGAAGGTCATGAGCAAGAGACCCAGTACTTC. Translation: CASSLMSPGEGHEQETQYF.